Below are 24 T cell receptor beta chains sequenced from a single sample in a study of blood T cell repertoires in COVID-19. The protocol was immunoSEQ multiplex PCR, while the TCRdb copy is restricted to in-frame clones and leaves out a portion. The repertoire holds roughly 150,000 clones, around 82% seen once, with about 5% in the top ten. The sequencing input was peripheral blood. These receptor sequences come from a woman aged 45-59 years with acute or convalescent COVID-19.

CDR3 nucleotides: TGTGCCAGCAGCCCCGCGGTGGGTTCACCCCTCCACTTT. Residues: CASSPAVGSPLHF. This chain links TRBV7-3 with TRBJ1-6, with no clear D. This CDR3 contains 13 residues. Trimming shortened V by 5 bases and J by 9 bases, and 11 bases separated the two germline ends. Germline CDR1 reads SGHTA; CDR2 reads FQGTGA.

V and J are TRBV5-4 and TRBJ1-6, with D tentatively TRBD1 (6 bases). The V end was cut by 5 bases, the J end by 5 bases, with 14 bases between. Germline V lookup: CDR1 SGHNT, CDR2 YYREEE (reference sequence). The length of the CDR3 is 15 residues. CDR3 loop: CASRGPGTNNSPLHF. The CDR3 coding sequence is TGTGCCAGCAGAGGCCCCGGGACAAATAATTCACCCCTCCACTTT.

The chain recombines TRBV10-2 with TRBJ1-6; tentatively, D is TRBD1 (6 bases). In germline, CDR1 is WSHSY, CDR2 SAAADI. Trimming removed 4 bases at V and 7 bases at J, with 14 bases between. The CDR3 length is 15 residues. CDR3: CASSAQGLKNSPLHF. CDR3 bases: TGCGCCAGCAGTGCACAGGGTTTAAAAAATTCACCCCTCCACTTT.

The rearrangement links TRBV15 to TRBJ2-1; TRBD2 matches at 9 bases. The V gene's germline CDR1 is LNHNV and CDR2 YYDKDF (reference sequence). The CDR3 contains 15 residues. Losses at the gene ends were 3 bases for V and 7 bases for J; bases not matched to a gene: 7. The CDR3 reads CATSRDWTSENEQFF. DNA for the CDR3: TGTGCCACCAGCAGGGATTGGACTAGCGAAAATGAGCAGTTCTTC.

This clone appeared a single time. CDR3 protein: CASSTSGTAGEQYF. CDR3 coding DNA: TGTGCCAGTTCTACCTCCGGGACAGCCGGGGAGCAGTACTTC. The chain carries TRBV19 and TRBJ2-7, with TRBD1 matching over 7 bases. J was trimmed by 7 bases and V by 8 bases; bases with no gene match: 14. Germline assignment: CDR1 LNHDA and CDR2 SQIVND (reference sequence). The CDR3 runs to 14 residues.

The chain combines TRBV27 with TRBJ1-4; D is perhaps TRBD1 (5 bases). Germline V gene sequence: CDR1 MNHEY, CDR2 SMNVEV (reference sequence). This CDR3 is 14 amino acids long. Deletions cut 5 bases from V and 5 bases from J, with 12 bases between. The CDR3 is CASSHGGVNEKLFF. CDR3 sequence (DNA): TGTGCCAGCAGTCATGGGGGGGTGAATGAAAAACTGTTTTTT.

V is TRBV7-2 and J is TRBJ2-1; TRBD2 aligns across 12 bases. Germline CDR1 and CDR2: SGHTA and FQGNSA. The CDR3 is 16 amino acids. Trimming took 5 bases from V and 6 from J; bases not matched to a gene: 8. The CDR3 DNA follows: TGTGCCAGCAGCCACCCCCCTAGCGGGGGGGTCAATGAGCAGTTCTTC. Protein product: CASSHPPSGGVNEQFF.

The chain employs TRBV30 and TRBJ2-3; the D gene is possibly TRBD2 (5 bases). There are 13 residues in the CDR3. From germline, CDR1 is GTSNPN and CDR2 SVGIG (reference sequence). With 4 bases removed from V and 4 bases from J, the gap between germline ends came to 12 bases. CDR3 residues: CAWNPGMADTQYF. As DNA, the CDR3 is TGTGCCTGGAATCCGGGGATGGCAGATACGCAGTATTTT.

V and J are TRBV21-1 and TRBJ2-7; TRBD2, the table's D call, lacks a check against the DNA. TRBV21-1 is a known pseudogene. This CDR3 is 13 amino acids long. CDR3 region: CASSNSPGEEQYF. The CDR3 nucleotides read TGTGCCAGCAGCAACAGTCCTGGGGAGGAGCAGTACTTC.

V gene TRBV4-2 combines with J gene TRBJ2-7; 9 nucleotides align to TRBD2. Looked up from germline, CDR1 is LGHNA and CDR2 is YNFKEQ. This CDR3 region has 15 residues. V lost 2 bases to trimming and J lost 2 bases; unmatched junction nucleotides: 4. The CDR3 protein is CASSQSASGTYEQYF. Written as DNA, the CDR3 is TGTGCCAGCAGCCAAAGCGCTAGCGGGACCTACGAGCAGTACTTC.

The chain carries TRBV19 and TRBJ1-3; TRBD1 might be the D (6 bases). CDR1 and CDR2 (germline): LNHDA, SQIVND (reference sequence). This CDR3 contains 14 residues. The CDR3 DNA reads as TGTGAGAGGGGAAGGGGGACGGCTGGAAACACCATATATTTT. Its translation: CERGRGTAGNTIYF.

CDR3 residues: CAIRHGTHRQDEQYF. The CDR3 coding sequence is TGTGCCATCAGACATGGGACACACCGGCAGGACGAGCAGTACTTC. This chain uses TRBV10-3 with TRBJ2-7; perhaps TRBD1 as D (6 bases). V was trimmed by 6 bases and J by 5 bases, leaving 20 bases between them. This CDR3 comprises 15 residues. Germline lookup yields CDR1 ENHRY and CDR2 SYGVKD.

The chain combines TRBV2 with TRBJ2-1; 7 positions agree with TRBD1. The CDR3 runs 12 residues. Germline assignment: CDR1 SNHLY and CDR2 FYNNEI. V gave up 9 bases and J gave up 9 bases; unmatched junction bases: 8. CDR3 DNA sequence: TGTGCCAGTACAGGGGATATTAGTGAGCAGTTCTTC. Protein sequence: CASTGDISEQFF.

The rearrangement links TRBV2 to TRBJ1-2, with D unresolved. Germline V CDR1 and CDR2: SNHLY, FYNNEI. CDR3 length equals 12 residues. V was shortened by 6 bases and J by 3 bases, with 8 bases between the two germline ends. Here the CDR3 DNA reads TGTGCCAGCAGCGCCGAGGACTATGGCTACACCTTC. Translating it yields CASSAEDYGYTF.

The chain employs TRBV7-9 and TRBJ1-1, with a tentative D call TRBD1 (5 bases). The CDR3 covers 14 residues. V was shortened by 3 bases and J by 1 base, with 9 bases between the two germline ends. Germline lookup yields CDR1 SEHNR and CDR2 FQNEAQ (reference sequence). CDR3: CASSLMGGNTEAFF. The CDR3 DNA follows: TGTGCCAGCAGCTTGATGGGGGGGAACACTGAAGCTTTCTTT. Full variable domain (rest looked up from reference TRBV7-9 and TRBJ1-1): DTGVSQNPRHKITKRGQNVTFRCDPISEHNRLYWYRQTLGQGPEFLTYFQNEAQLEKSRLLSDRFSAERPKGSFSTLEIQRTEQGDSAMYLCASSLMGGNTEAFFGQGTRLTVV.

This clone was seen just once. Other DNA variants within this sample encode the same CDR3. The genes are TRBV10-3 and TRBJ1-1, with D unclear. The V and J ends lost 6 bases and 1 base respectively, with 9 bases between them. This CDR3 region has 13 residues. Germline lookup yields CDR1 ENHRY and CDR2 SYGVKD. CDR3 in DNA: TGTGCCATCAGCGCGGAGCCGAACACTGAAGCTTTCTTT. This sequence encodes CAISAEPNTEAFF.

J is TRBJ2-2 and V is TRBV10-3; D remains unclear. Trimming cost V 0 bases and J 9 bases, with 5 bases left between them. The CDR3 extends over 12 amino acids. Germline V gene lookup returns CDR1 ENHRY and CDR2 SYGVKD. The CDR3 spells CAISESSRELFF. The CDR3 DNA follows: TGTGCCATCAGTGAGTCCTCCCGGGAGCTGTTTTTT.

The chain couples TRBV28 to TRBJ1-1, with 11 bases lining up with TRBD1. The CDR3 spans 14 residues. The V segment lost 10 bases and the J segment 5 bases; nucleotides outside the gene matches: 9. Germline loops: CDR1 MDHEN, CDR2 SYDVKM. This CDR3 is CATQLDRGRTEAFF. DNA for the CDR3: TGTGCCACCCAATTGGACAGGGGGCGAACTGAAGCTTTCTTT.

This rearrangement joins TRBV12-5 to TRBJ2-2; D uncertain. The length of the CDR3 is 12 residues. V was pared by 2 bases and J by 8 bases, with 6 bases between. Per germline, CDR1 LGHNT and CDR2 FRNRAP. The CDR3 protein is CASGLFPGELFF. CDR3 bases: TGTGCTAGTGGTTTGTTTCCTGGGGAGCTGTTTTTT.

The V and J genes are TRBV4-2 and TRBJ1-1, with a possible D match to TRBD1 (6 bases). CDR3 length: 14 residues. From germline, CDR1 is LGHNA and CDR2 YNFKEQ. Trimming pared 3 bases from V and 8 bases from J, leaving 16 bases between. CDR3 in amino acids: CASSHSGEGQEAFF. The DNA of the CDR3 is TGTGCCAGCAGCCACTCCGGAGAGGGACAAGAAGCTTTCTTT.

This clone was seen only a few times. The chain joins TRBV7-9 to TRBJ1-6, with a possible D match to TRBD1 (6 bases). The V gene's germline CDR1 is SEHNR and CDR2 FQNEAQ (reference sequence). With 4 bases removed from V and 8 bases from J, the gap between germline ends came to 18 bases. The CDR3 extends over 16 amino acids. The DNA for the CDR3 is TGTGCCAGCAGCTCAAGCGTTGGGGGCAGTGATTCACCCCTCCACTTT. This codes for CASSSSVGGSDSPLHF.

The chain is built from TRBV11-2 and TRBJ1-2; a weak D match, TRBD1 (6 bases). CDR3 length: 16 amino acids. Germline CDR1 reads SGHAT; CDR2 reads FQNNGV. Trimming left V 2 bases short and J 8 bases short, with 21 bases between. CDR3 sequence (DNA): TGTGCCAGCAGCTTAAGGGTGGACAGTAGCTATGGAGGCTACACCTTC. Residues: CASSLRVDSSYGGYTF.

The J gene is TRBJ1-6, the V gene TRBV6-5; 7 bases line up with TRBD1. CDR3 length: 14 amino acids. Looked up from germline, CDR1 is MNHEY and CDR2 is SVGAGI. V shed 7 bases and J 8 bases; nucleotides not matched to a gene: 8. The CDR3 nucleotides are TGTGCCAGCACCAGACAGGGCAGGGATTCACCCCTCCACTTT. Protein: CASTRQGRDSPLHF.

The chain has TRBV28 and TRBJ2-1, with D maybe TRBD2 (5 bases). V was pared by 5 bases and J by 3 bases, with 17 bases between. The CDR3 has 16 amino acids. Germline lookup yields CDR1 MDHEN and CDR2 SYDVKM. CDR3 region: CASSGGAVGIYNEQFF. Here the CDR3 DNA reads TGTGCCAGCAGTGGAGGAGCGGTTGGGATCTACAATGAGCAGTTCTTC. Variable domain in full (rest from reference TRBV28 and TRBJ2-1): DVKVTQSSRYLVKRTGEKVFLECVQDMDHENMFWYRQDPGLGLRLIYFSYDVKMKEKGDIPEGYSVSREKKERFSLILESASTNQTSMYLCASSGGAVGIYNEQFFGPGTRLTVL.